These 28 T cell receptor beta chains came from one sample sequenced in a study of spatial heterogeneity in lung cancer. Time point defined: sample taken at primary tumor resection. In each case, whole RNA from tumor, nontumor lung or frozen PBMC was sequenced unsorted. A single record per CDR3 protein comes from TCRdb applying MiXCR to the 5' RACE reads. The sample contains about 38,000 distinct CDR3 sequences, 7.5% of which appear only once. This material consisted of PBMCs, taken at surgery. The receptors shown here come from a male donor with early-stage non-small cell lung cancer.

The DNA of the CDR3 is TGTGCCTCGGGACAGGAGGTACGAGACCAGTACTTC. Translating gives CASGQEVRDQYF. This rearrangement joins TRBV10-3 to TRBJ2-5, with 8 bases identical to TRBD1. Trimming removed 11 bases from V and 10 bases from J; junction bases left unmatched: 12. Germline values: CDR1 ENHRY, CDR2 SYGVKD. This CDR3 spans 12 amino acids.

The chain joins TRBV20-1 to TRBJ2-7; TRBD1 matches at 7 bases. Germline loops: CDR1 DFQATT, CDR2 SNEGSKA (reference sequence). V trimming: 1 base; J trimming: 1 base; junction bases outside the gene matches: 7. The CDR3 is 15 residues long. CDR3 amino acids: CSARGFGTASYEQYF. CDR3 DNA: TGCAGTGCTAGAGGTTTTGGGACAGCGTCCTACGAGCAGTACTTC.

This clonotype appeared many times. The chain uses TRBV7-2 and TRBJ2-1; tentative D call: TRBD2 (6 bases). The CDR3 runs 14 residues. Germline V gene data show CDR1 as SGHTA and CDR2 as FQGNSA. V lost 6 bases and J 5 bases, leaving 14 bases between the germline ends. The CDR3 reads CASSRTNSNNEQFF. The DNA of the CDR3 is TGTGCCAGCAGTCGGACTAACAGCAACAATGAGCAGTTCTTC.

This clonotype was seen at least ten times. This chain links TRBV7-8 with TRBJ2-5, with 11 bases fitting TRBD2. In germline, CDR1 is SGHVS, CDR2 FQNEAQ. The CDR3 spans 14 residues. The V gene end was trimmed by 4 bases and the J gene end by 9 bases; junction bases not matched to a gene: 7. CDR3 coding DNA: TGTGCCAGCAGCTGGGTGACTAGCGGGAAACCCCAGTACTTC. This encodes CASSWVTSGKPQYF.

The table lists this clonotype with many counts. The V call is TRBV7-8, the J call TRBJ1-1, with TRBD1 as a possible D gene (6 bases). V was pared by 1 base and J by 7 bases, with 7 bases between. Germline V lookup: CDR1 SGHVS, CDR2 FQNEAQ. CDR3 length: 12 residues. The chain's CDR3 is CASSLVRGEAFF. The CDR3 nucleotides are TGTGCCAGCAGCTTAGTCAGGGGTGAAGCTTTCTTT.

This clonotype was seen ten or more times. The chain combines TRBV19 with TRBJ2-6, with unresolved D. CDR3 size: 14 residues. V dropped 6 bases and J dropped 1 base, with 7 bases sitting between them. Germline assignment: CDR1 LNHDA and CDR2 SQIVND (reference sequence). CDR3: CASSLRSGANVLTF. The CDR3 bases are TGTGCCAGTAGCCTGAGGTCTGGGGCCAACGTCCTGACTTTC.

This clonotype showed up just a few times. V is TRBV6-6 and J is TRBJ2-1; 9 bases line up with TRBD1. The V segment lost 5 bases and the J segment 3 bases; nucleotides outside the gene matches: 5. Germline V gene data show CDR1 as MNHNY and CDR2 as SVGAGI (reference sequence). The CDR3 spans 15 residues. In DNA, the CDR3 is TGTGCCAGCAGTCAGGACAGGGGAATCTACAATGAGCAGTTCTTC. It translates to CASSQDRGIYNEQFF.

This clonotype was recorded a few times. The gene calls are TRBV12-5 and TRBJ1-1; D is ambiguous. CDR1 and CDR2 from the germline V gene are LGHNT and FRNRAP. Trimming pared 5 bases from V and 1 base from J, leaving 11 bases between. This CDR3 is built from 14 residues. As DNA, the CDR3 is TGTGCTAGTGGTGGGTTCCCGGGGAACACTGAAGCTTTCTTT. Its translation is CASGGFPGNTEAFF.

This clonotype was detected many times. The chain is built from TRBV9 and TRBJ1-3; 7 nucleotides match TRBD1. CDR1 is SGDLS and CDR2 is YYNGEE in the germline V gene. Losses at the gene ends were 4 bases for V and 0 bases for J; bases not matched to a gene: 7. CDR3 size: 16 residues. The CDR3 DNA follows: TGTGCCAGCAGCCCGGGACAGACGAGCTCTGGAAACACCATATATTTT. Its translation: CASSPGQTSSGNTIYF.

There are many counts of this clonotype. V is TRBV4-3 and J is TRBJ2-7; D is unresolved. Trimming removed 0 bases at V and 5 bases at J, with 8 bases between. The germline V gene encodes CDR1 LGHNA and CDR2 YSLEER. This CDR3 comprises 13 residues. The CDR3 DNA reads as TGCGCCAGCAGCCAAGAAGGAGTCCACGAGCAGTACTTC. Amino acid sequence: CASSQEGVHEQYF.

This clonotype was counted at least ten times. The V and J genes are TRBV20-1 and TRBJ1-2, with D unresolved. V lost 0 bases and J 5 bases, leaving 13 bases between the germline ends. The CDR3 is 14 amino acids. Germline CDR1 is DFQATT and CDR2 is SNEGSKA (reference sequence). CDR3 protein: CSARDATRRYGYTF. The CDR3 DNA is TGCAGTGCTAGAGATGCGACAAGACGATATGGCTACACCTTC.

This clonotype was detected many times. The chain recombines TRBV7-9 with TRBJ2-7; no reliable D call. The germline gives CDR1 SEHNR, CDR2 FQNEAQ (reference sequence). The CDR3 has 13 residues. V lost 0 bases and J lost 6, with 9 bases in between. CDR3 residues: CASSLAGSVEQYF. The DNA of the CDR3 is TGTGCCAGCAGCTTAGCGGGGTCAGTCGAGCAGTACTTC.

In its sample, this clonotype was seen a few times. Compared with germline, one end of the junction differs, possibly owing to a read error. The chain is built from TRBV15 and TRBJ2-2; no reliable D call. CDR3 length equals 14 residues. The germline V gene encodes CDR1 LNHNV and CDR2 YYDKDF (reference sequence). The CDR3 here is CATSREVIPGELFF. The CDR3 nucleotides are TGTGCCACCAGCCGAGAGGTCATCCCCGGGGAGCTGTTTTTT.

This clonotype has ten or more counts. The rearrangement joins TRBV7-3 to TRBJ2-1, with TRBD2 matching over 11 bases. The junction had 8 bases not matched to a gene; V was cut back by 3 bases and J by 1 base. Germline assignment: CDR1 SGHTA and CDR2 FQGTGA. This CDR3 is built from 18 residues. The CDR3 sequence: CASSFWGLAEQSYNEQFF. The CDR3 DNA is TGTGCCAGCAGCTTCTGGGGACTAGCGGAACAGTCCTACAATGAGCAGTTCTTC.

This clonotype was detected ten times or more. The chain has TRBV10-3 and TRBJ2-3; 14 bases are a match to TRBD2. Trimming cost V 5 bases and J 5 bases; bases outside gene matches: 9. CDR3 length: 17 amino acids. CDR1 and CDR2 from the germline V gene are ENHRY and SYGVKD. The CDR3 protein is CAISSPGTSGSVDTQYF. DNA for the CDR3: TGTGCCATCAGTAGCCCCGGGACTAGCGGGAGTGTAGATACGCAGTATTTT.

This sequence joins TRBV19 and TRBJ1-1, with no clear D. The CDR3 runs to 15 residues. The ends were cut back, 1 base at V and 2 bases at J, with 11 bases in the middle. The germline V gene has CDR1 LNHDA and CDR2 SQIVND (reference sequence). The CDR3 region is CASSIALRGNTEAFF. CDR3 in DNA: TGTGCCAGTAGTATAGCCCTCCGGGGTAACACTGAAGCTTTCTTT.

Many counts were recorded for this clonotype. The V gene is TRBV29-1, the J gene TRBJ2-1; no firm D call. The ends were cut back, 3 bases at V and 0 bases at J, with 18 bases in the middle. CDR3 length: 17 amino acids. Germline V CDR1 and CDR2: SQVTM, ANQGSEA. CDR3 in DNA: TGCAGCGTTGACGGAACAACACCTTTAAGCTCCTACAATGAGCAGTTCTTC. This translates into CSVDGTTPLSSYNEQFF.

This chain uses TRBV24-1 with TRBJ1-5; D gene unclear. V was shortened by 3 bases and J by 7 bases, with 12 bases between the two germline ends. This CDR3 is 14 amino acids long. Germline assignment: CDR1 KGHDR and CDR2 SFDVKD. The CDR3 bases are TGTGCCACCAGTGATAGAGGGTTGAGCCAGCCCCAGCATTTT. Residues: CATSDRGLSQPQHF.

The chain employs TRBV20-1 and TRBJ1-1; 7 nucleotides match TRBD1. The V gene end was trimmed by 6 bases and the J gene end by 2 bases; junction bases not matched to a gene: 9. Looked up from germline, CDR1 is DFQATT and CDR2 is SNEGSKA (reference sequence). This CDR3 has 14 amino acids. The CDR3 spells CSAIYGQVNTEAFF. The CDR3 DNA reads TGCAGTGCCATTTACGGACAGGTTAACACTGAAGCTTTCTTT.

This clonotype was observed a handful of times. J is TRBJ2-2 and V is TRBV10-3, with 9 bases aligning to TRBD2. V lost 6 bases and J lost 4; bases outside the gene matches: 6. Germline CDR1 and CDR2: ENHRY and SYGVKD. This CDR3 is 15 amino acids long. The CDR3 loop is CAISAGGPLTGELFF. CDR3 coding DNA: TGTGCCATCAGCGCGGGGGGGCCCCTCACCGGGGAGCTGTTTTTT.

This clonotype was seen repeatedly, ten times or more. The chain couples TRBV6-2 or TRBV6-3 to TRBJ2-1; D possibly uses TRBD1 or TRBD2 (5 bases each). This CDR3 comprises 15 residues. Trimming shortened V by 5 bases and J by 7 bases, and 18 bases separated the two germline ends. CDR1 is MNHEY and CDR2 is SVGEGT in the germline V gene. The CDR3 bases are TGTGCCAGCAGTATATACCCAGGGACGGGGAATGAGCAGTTCTTC. Residues: CASSIYPGTGNEQFF.

This clonotype occurred a few times. As DNA, the CDR3 is TGTGCCAGCAGTTTATCCGGGGGAGGGGGCGACACCGGGGAGCTGTTTTTT. Amino acid sequence: CASSLSGGGGDTGELFF. The rearrangement joins TRBV12-3 or TRBV12-4 to TRBJ2-2; D tentatively fits TRBD1 or TRBD2 (7 bases each). The V end was cut by 2 bases, the J end by 3 bases, with 16 bases between. CDR3 length equals 17 residues.

This chain connects TRBV6-6 to TRBJ2-7, with unresolved D. V gave up 0 bases and J gave up 4 bases, with 7 bases separating them. CDR3 length equals 13 residues. CDR1 and CDR2 from the germline V gene are MNHNY and SVGAGI (reference sequence). The CDR3 protein is CASSYSSQYEQYF. Here the CDR3 DNA reads TGTGCCAGCAGTTACTCGAGCCAGTACGAGCAGTACTTC.

This clonotype showed up many times. The V gene is TRBV24-1, the J gene TRBJ2-3, with TRBD2 matching 10 bases. This CDR3 is built from 16 residues. Unmatched junction bases numbered 7, after V lost 1 base and J lost 7 bases. The germline V gene has CDR1 KGHDR and CDR2 SFDVKD. CDR3 bases: TGTGCCACCAGTGATTTTGCTAGCGGGAGTGGAAATACGCAGTATTTT. Its protein is CATSDFASGSGNTQYF.

This clonotype appeared many times. The chain has TRBV5-6 and TRBJ1-4; D is undetermined. Germline CDR1 reads SGHDT; CDR2 reads YYEEEE. The V and J ends lost 2 bases and 6 bases respectively, with 11 bases between them. The CDR3 length is 14 residues. The CDR3 loop reads CASSFYSLDEKLFF. CDR3 coding DNA: TGTGCCAGCAGCTTTTATAGTCTCGATGAAAAACTGTTTTTT.

This clonotype is classed as medium-sized. The chain employs TRBV7-8 and TRBJ2-4; D gene ambiguous. The V end was cut by 1 base, the J end by 7 bases, with 17 bases between. The CDR3 extends over 16 amino acids. Looked up from germline, CDR1 is SGHVS and CDR2 is FQNEAQ. CDR3 region: CASSLGGPELTNIQYF. The CDR3 DNA follows: TGTGCCAGCAGCTTAGGTGGCCCGGAATTAACGAACATTCAGTACTTC.

The V gene is TRBV30, the J gene TRBJ1-5; a possible D gene is TRBD1 (6 bases). V was shortened by 0 bases and J by 3 bases, with 12 bases between the two germline ends. There are 15 residues in the CDR3. CDR1 and CDR2 (germline): GTSNPN, SVGIG (reference sequence). CDR3: CAWSVLDSLNQPQHF. The CDR3, as DNA: TGTGCCTGGAGTGTACTGGACAGCCTCAATCAGCCCCAGCATTTT.

Only a few counts were recorded for this clonotype. V is TRBV7-6 and J is TRBJ1-2; unclear D gene. V lost 1 base, J lost 1 base, and 7 bases lay in between. This CDR3 spans 14 amino acids. CDR1 SGHVS and CDR2 FNYEAQ come from the germline V gene. CDR3 nucleotides: TGTGCCAGCAGCTTAGGGACCCATAACTATGGCTACACCTTC. It codes for CASSLGTHNYGYTF.